This T cell receptor (beta chain) comes out of a study of PD-1 blockade in classical Hodgkin lymphoma. Study-wide context: The nivolumab dose that patients received was 3 mg/kg, given intravenously every 2 weeks.

Study-level results: By C4D1, diversity of CD4+ TCRs had risen significantly, whereas that of CD8+ TCRs had not.

Described time point: cycle 4 day 1 (C4D1), after more than five weeks of nivolumab. Every single patient, without exception, relapsed after autologous stem cell transplantation, and brentuximab vedotin exposure varied. Starting with thawed PBMCs, CD4+ T cells were purified by magnetic negative selection. Concerning this clone: What it binds is not known.

The germline gives CDR1 SGHRS, CDR2 YFSETQ. The V and J ends lost 4 bases and 5 bases, in that order; junction bases with no gene match: 2. CDR3 length: 14 residues. Libraries were prepared by immunoSEQ multiplex PCR; TCRdb keeps only in-frame clonotypes and omits some of them. Counted here are fewer than 30,000 clones, around 80% occurring once; the ten biggest clones make up about 0.57%. This receptor was obtained from a human donor with classical Hodgkin lymphoma. Here the sequenced sample was CD4+ T cells from blood, taken before the fourth cycle of nivolumab. This chain uses TRBV5-1 with TRBJ2-5, with 13 bases fitting TRBD2. Here the CDR3 DNA reads TGCGCCAGCAGCATACTAGCGGGGGGGGAGACCCAGTACTTC. Amino acids: CASSILAGGETQYF.